Below, 21 T cell receptor beta chains from the same sample are listed, as sequenced in a study of blood T cell repertoires in COVID-19. Produced via immunoSEQ multiplex PCR; TCRdb's table is partial and in-frame only. Of 250,000 to 350,000 clones listed, about 89% are singletons. The source material was PBMCs or T cells enriched from blood (not recorded which). These receptors came from a woman in her thirties who had recovered from COVID-19.

Comments on this clone: In the same sample, other DNA sequences code for this CDR3. CDR3 nucleotides: TGTGCCAGCAGCTTGACTGACTATGGCTACACCTTC. Encoded protein: CASSLTDYGYTF. The chain is built from TRBV5-6 and TRBJ1-2; D is ambiguous. The germline gives CDR1 SGHDT, CDR2 YYEEEE. V was cut by 1 base and J by 3 bases, with 4 bases left in between. The CDR3 runs 12 residues.

The chain uses TRBV7-2 and TRBJ2-1, with 10 bases identical to TRBD2. CDR1 and CDR2 from the germline V gene are SGHTA and FQGNSA. Trimming at V came to 1 base and at J to 3 bases, leaving 9 bases not matched to a gene. CDR3 size: 18 residues. The CDR3 sequence is CASSLGLKRGGLYNEQFF. CDR3 coding DNA: TGTGCCAGCAGCTTAGGGTTAAAGCGGGGGGGCCTCTACAATGAGCAGTTCTTC.

The chain has TRBV6-5 and TRBJ2-7, with 10 nucleotides matching TRBD1. Unmatched junction bases numbered 8, after V lost 5 bases and J lost 4 bases. CDR1 and CDR2 from the germline V gene are MNHEY and SVGAGI. This CDR3 is 15 amino acids long. The CDR3 reads CASSPRDRGLYEQYF. The CDR3 bases are TGTGCCAGCAGTCCCAGGGACAGGGGCTTATACGAGCAGTACTTC.

This chain joins TRBV15 and TRBJ2-7; 7 bases line up with TRBD1. The V gene's germline CDR1 is LNHNV and CDR2 YYDKDF (reference sequence). This CDR3 is 15 amino acids long. Trimming took 5 bases from V and 2 from J; bases not matched to a gene: 9. The DNA for the CDR3 is TGTGCCACCAGCTTCCGACAGGGACCGGCCTACGAGCAGTACTTC. Translated: CATSFRQGPAYEQYF.

V usage is TRBV6-5 and J usage is TRBJ2-7, with D possibly matching TRBD2 (5 bases). Germline V gene lookup returns CDR1 MNHEY and CDR2 SVGAGI. The CDR3 has 11 amino acids. The V and J ends lost 2 bases and 10 bases respectively, with 9 bases between them. The CDR3 coding sequence is TGTGCCAGCAGTTACGCGGGCTCCCAGTACTTC. Its protein is CASSYAGSQYF.

The V gene is TRBV2, the J gene TRBJ1-2, with D possibly matching TRBD1 (5 bases). Germline V CDR1 and CDR2: SNHLY, FYNNEI. CDR3 length: 13 residues. V dropped 2 bases and J dropped 3 bases, with 7 bases sitting between them. CDR3 in DNA: TGTGCCAGCAGTGAAAGCAGGGACTATGGCTACACCTTC. This translates into CASSESRDYGYTF.

The chain links TRBV19 to TRBJ1-2; no definite D call. The CDR3 is 12 amino acids. CDR1 LNHDA and CDR2 SQIVND come from the germline V gene (reference sequence). Trimming cost V 8 bases and J 8 bases, with 15 bases left between them. The CDR3, as DNA: TGTGCCAGTCAATGGCCTCGGGAGGGCTACACCTTC. Residues: CASQWPREGYTF.

This chain links TRBV7-9 with TRBJ1-6, with 8 bases matching TRBD1. Germline CDR1 reads SEHNR; CDR2 reads FQNEAQ (reference sequence). The CDR3 is 15 amino acids. V trimming: 6 bases; J trimming: 9 bases; junction bases outside the gene matches: 10. DNA of the CDR3: TGTGCCAGCAGTTTCACCGACAGGGGTGCTTCACCCCTCCACTTT. Residues: CASSFTDRGASPLHF.

The gene calls are TRBV10-3 and TRBJ1-3, with TRBD1 matching over 8 bases. The germline gives CDR1 ENHRY, CDR2 SYGVKD. Trimming at V came to 6 bases and at J to 0 bases, leaving 10 bases not matched to a gene. The CDR3 spans 17 residues. The CDR3 coding sequence is TGTGCCATCAGCCCTCAGGGGACAGGACGCTCTGGAAACACCATATATTTT. Its translation is CAISPQGTGRSGNTIYF.

The chain has TRBV10-3 and TRBJ1-1, with D possibly TRBD1 on 5 matching bases. V lost 7 bases and J lost 1, with 13 bases in between. The CDR3 is 14 amino acids. The germline V gene has CDR1 ENHRY and CDR2 SYGVKD. The CDR3 nucleotides read TGTGCCATCACCCAGGGCCAGCGGAACACTGAAGCTTTCTTT. Its protein product is CAITQGQRNTEAFF.

The V and J genes are TRBV28 and TRBJ1-1; TRBD1 might be the D (6 bases). This CDR3 is built from 16 residues. The V end was cut by 6 bases, the J end by 3 bases, with 20 bases between. The germline V gene encodes CDR1 MDHEN and CDR2 SYDVKM. CDR3 protein: CASSPGGGRLDTEAFF. DNA of the CDR3: TGTGCCAGCAGCCCCGGGGGGGGGCGGCTGGACACTGAAGCTTTCTTT.

The V call is TRBV30, the J call TRBJ1-1; 7 bases are a match to TRBD1. V gave up 3 bases and J gave up 6 bases; unmatched junction bases: 7. CDR3 length equals 13 residues. Germline CDR1 and CDR2: GTSNPN and SVGIG (reference sequence). This CDR3 is CAWRADRVPEAFF. CDR3 DNA: TGTGCCTGGAGGGCCGACAGGGTCCCTGAAGCTTTCTTT.

This chain joins TRBV6-5 and TRBJ2-7, with 9 bases identical to TRBD1. V trimming: 7 bases; J trimming: 0 bases; junction bases outside the gene matches: 4. The germline gives CDR1 MNHEY, CDR2 SVGAGI. This CDR3 has 14 amino acids. The CDR3 reads CASIRTGDSYEQYF. The CDR3 coding sequence is TGTGCCAGCATCAGGACAGGGGACTCCTACGAGCAGTACTTC.

The rearrangement uses TRBV4-3 and TRBJ2-5, with 7 bases identical to TRBD2. CDR3 length: 14 amino acids. Looked up from germline, CDR1 is LGHNA and CDR2 is YSLEER. The ends lost 0 bases at V and 3 bases at J; junction bases unmatched: 1. The CDR3 coding sequence is TGCGCCAGCAGCCAAGATCGGGGGGAAGAGACCCAGTACTTC. This gives the protein CASSQDRGEETQYF.

The chain has TRBV2 and TRBJ2-1, with a weak D call TRBD1 (6 bases). Trimming took off 5 bases at V and 7 bases at J, with 12 bases between the two ends. Germline loops: CDR1 SNHLY, CDR2 FYNNEI. The CDR3 is made up of 13 amino acids. The CDR3 bases are TGTGCCAGCAGTAGATTCAGGGGAAATGAGCAGTTCTTC. Protein product: CASSRFRGNEQFF.

This clone has more than one count but fewer than ten. The chain carries TRBV7-2 and TRBJ1-1, with D unclear. CDR1 and CDR2 (germline): SGHTA, FQGNSA. The CDR3 spans 14 residues. The V end was cut by 1 base, the J end by 9 bases, with 15 bases between. CDR3 region: CASSLVRTGNKAFF. CDR3 bases: TGTGCCAGCAGCTTAGTGCGGACTGGGAATAAAGCTTTCTTT.

The chain uses TRBV2 and TRBJ1-3; D gene unclear. V lost 2 bases and J 7 bases, leaving 15 bases between the germline ends. Per the germline V gene, CDR1 is SNHLY and CDR2 is FYNNEI. The CDR3 runs 15 residues. The CDR3, as DNA: TGTGCCAGCAGTGAAAGTCGGGGTTTCGGGAACACCATATATTTT. Encoded protein: CASSESRGFGNTIYF.

This clone came up once. The chain recombines TRBV4-1 with TRBJ1-2; D may be TRBD1 (5 bases). Deletions cut 4 bases from V and 2 bases from J, with 14 bases between. The length of the CDR3 is 15 residues. Germline loops: CDR1 MGHRA, CDR2 YSYEKL. CDR3 sequence reads: CASSPQGSGNYGYTF. CDR3 DNA sequence: TGCGCCAGCAGCCCGCAGGGTTCAGGGAACTATGGCTACACCTTC.

The rearrangement uses TRBV5-5 and TRBJ1-2; TRBD1 might be the D (5 bases). V was shortened by 2 bases and J by 3 bases, with 14 bases between the two germline ends. There are 15 residues in the CDR3. The germline CDR1 and CDR2 sequences are SGHKS and YYEKEE (reference sequence). This chain's CDR3 is CASSFRTPGDYGYTF. CDR3 sequence (DNA): TGTGCCAGCAGCTTTAGGACACCTGGGGACTATGGCTACACCTTC.

The rearrangement links TRBV27 to TRBJ1-1; 9 bases are a match to TRBD1. This CDR3 region has 16 residues. CDR1 is MNHEY and CDR2 is SMNVEV in the germline V gene (reference sequence). Unmatched junction bases numbered 5, after V lost 2 bases and J lost 1 base. This chain's CDR3 is CASSLVDRGTNTEAFF. The CDR3 bases are TGTGCCAGCAGTTTAGTTGACAGGGGGACGAACACTGAAGCTTTCTTT.

The V gene is TRBV5-6, the J gene TRBJ2-7, with TRBD2 as a possible D gene (5 bases). Germline CDR1 reads SGHDT; CDR2 reads YYEEEE. The V end was cut by 2 bases, the J end by 1 base, with 10 bases between. The CDR3 consists of 14 residues. The CDR3 loop reads CASSLEGPSYEQYF. The CDR3 DNA follows: TGTGCCAGCAGCTTAGAGGGCCCTTCCTACGAGCAGTACTTC.